Listed below are T cell receptor beta chains from one sample, sequenced in a study of blood T cells in healthy people across ages. A single record per CDR3 protein comes from TCRdb applying MiXCR to the 5' RACE reads. The sample holds fewer than 900,000 distinct CDR3 sequences; roughly 45% are singletons and the top ten take under 25%. The sequencing sample was made of blood. These receptors came from a woman in her sixties in good health. CDR3s include the opening cysteine and the closing phenylalanine or tryptophan. D genes are given only for firm matches. Where a row states a size, it is once, few, many or the class of an expanded clone; other rows omit it.

d_gene	abundance	v_gene	j_gene	CDR3aa	CDR3nt
-	-	TRBV20-1	TRBJ2-1	CSAHNDNEQFF	TGCAGTGCCCACAACGACAATGAGCAGTTCTTC
TRBD1	-	TRBV20-1	TRBJ2-1	CSALDRGGYNEQFF	TGCAGTGCGCTAGACAGGGGGGGCTACAATGAGCAGTTCTTC
-	-	TRBV11-2	TRBJ2-5	CASSKAFQETQYF	TGTGCCAGCAGTAAGGCCTTTCAAGAGACCCAGTACTTC
TRBD1	-	TRBV5-4	TRBJ2-1	CASSLDRGRFNEQFF	TGTGCCAGCAGCTTGGACAGGGGGCGGTTCAATGAGCAGTTCTTC
TRBD2	-	TRBV12-3/TRBV12-4	TRBJ2-1	CASSPSGRGGNEQFF	TGTGCCAGCAGCCCAAGCGGGAGGGGGGGAAATGAGCAGTTCTTC
-	few	TRBV20-1	TRBJ1-1	CSALWGVWNTEAFF	TGCAGTGCCCTTTGGGGAGTCTGGAACACTGAAGCTTTCTTT
TRBD1	few	TRBV4-2	TRBJ2-7	CASSQDPQGAGGLYEQYF	TGTGCCAGCAGCCAAGATCCCCAGGGGGCAGGGGGATTGTACGAGCAGTACTTC
TRBD2	-	TRBV5-1	TRBJ2-5	CASSWLSGRVEETQYF	TGCGCCAGCAGCTGGCTTAGCGGGAGAGTCGAAGAGACCCAGTACTTC
TRBD1	few	TRBV7-3	TRBJ1-1	CASGQGNTEAFF	TGTGCCAGCGGACAGGGGAACACTGAAGCTTTCTTT
-	few	TRBV5-1	TRBJ2-1	CASSLAAGINEQFF	TGCGCCAGCAGCTTGGCCGCCGGGATCAATGAGCAGTTCTTC
TRBD2	-	TRBV7-2	TRBJ2-7	CASSLGGGTSASSYEQYF	TGTGCCAGCAGCTTAGGGGGGGGTACTAGCGCTAGCTCCTACGAGCAGTACTTC
-	few	TRBV27	TRBJ2-6	CASSLSDRSGANVLTF	TGTGCCAGCAGTTTATCCGACCGCTCTGGGGCCAACGTCCTGACTTTC
-	-	TRBV20-1	TRBJ1-5	CSARYGVGQPQHF	TGCAGTGCTAGATACGGAGTGGGTCAGCCCCAGCATTTT
-	-	TRBV7-2	TRBJ1-5	CASSLVGQRYRPQHF	TGCGCCAGCAGCTTAGTGGGCCAACGTTATCGGCCCCAGCATTTT
TRBD1	few	TRBV29-1	TRBJ1-4	CSVVGTVNEKLFF	TGCAGCGTTGTCGGGACAGTGAATGAAAAACTGTTTTTT
TRBD2	-	TRBV28	TRBJ2-7	CASSLITSGSYEQYF	TGTGCCAGCAGTTTAATCACTAGCGGCTCCTACGAGCAGTACTTC
TRBD2	-	TRBV12-3/TRBV12-4	TRBJ2-5	CASKPAGETQYF	TGTGCCAGCAAACCAGCGGGGGAGACCCAGTACTTC
-	-	TRBV20-1	TRBJ2-7	CSARISETSYEQYF	TGCAGTGCTAGGATCTCAGAAACCTCCTACGAGCAGTACTTC
-	-	TRBV11-1	TRBJ2-3	CASSLGSGASTDTQYF	TGTGCCAGCAGCTTAGGCTCCGGTGCTAGCACAGATACGCAGTATTTT
-	few	TRBV20-1	TRBJ1-4	CSAREGGNEKLFF	TGCAGTGCCCGAGAGGGGGGTAATGAAAAACTGTTTTTT
-	-	TRBV12-3/TRBV12-4	TRBJ1-2	CASSPGEGGYTF	TGTGCCAGCAGTCCCGGGGAGGGCGGCTACACCTTC
TRBD2	-	TRBV27	TRBJ2-1	CASISAGGNNEQFF	TGTGCCAGCATTTCAGCGGGAGGGAACAATGAGCAGTTCTTC
-	-	TRBV6-8	TRBJ1-2	CASSYTIYGPAGRGYTF	TGTGCCAGCAGTTACACTATATACGGCCCCGCCGGGAGGGGCTACACCTTC
-	-	TRBV13	TRBJ2-7	CASSLRQSSYEQYF	TGTGCCAGCAGCCTCCGACAGAGCTCCTACGAGCAGTACTTC
-	few	TRBV6-5	TRBJ1-6	CASSYGMEFGNSPLHF	TGTGCCAGCAGTTACGGTATGGAGTTCGGGAATTCACCCCTCCACTTT
TRBD1	-	TRBV7-6	TRBJ2-5	CASSRGRQETQYF	TGTGCCAGCAGTAGGGGGCGGCAAGAGACCCAGTACTTC
TRBD1	-	TRBV13	TRBJ2-2	CASRPGGTNTGELFF	TGTGCCAGCAGGCCAGGGGGAACGAACACCGGGGAGCTGTTTTTT
-	few	TRBV5-6	TRBJ1-2	CASSDLGPNYGYTF	TGTGCCAGCAGCGACCTAGGGCCCAACTATGGCTACACCTTC
-	few	TRBV21-1	TRBJ2-7	CASSKALDSYEQYF	TGTGCCAGCAGCAAAGCGCTCGACAGCTACGAGCAGTACTTC
-	-	TRBV11-2	TRBJ2-3	CASSLESRAVRTDTQYF	TGTGCCAGCAGCTTAGAATCCCGGGCTGTAAGGACAGATACGCAGTATTTT
-	many	TRBV2	TRBJ2-1	CASSDGRPPNEQFF	TGTGCCAGCAGTGATGGTAGGCCCCCCAATGAGCAGTTCTTC
TRBD1	-	TRBV12-3/TRBV12-4	TRBJ1-3	CASYDRVVGNTIYF	TGTGCCAGCTACGACAGGGTGGTCGGAAACACCATATATTTT
TRBD2	few	TRBV11-1	TRBJ2-7	CASSPPGLAVYEQYF	TGTGCCAGCAGCCCCCCGGGACTAGCGGTCTACGAGCAGTACTTC
TRBD1	once	TRBV20-1	TRBJ1-2	CSARAGTGEPYGYTF	TGCAGTGCTAGAGCCGGGACAGGTGAACCCTATGGCTACACCTTC
-	-	TRBV9	TRBJ1-1	CASSVVGEHTEAFF	TGTGCCAGCAGCGTAGTTGGGGAACACACTGAAGCTTTCTTT
TRBD1	-	TRBV4-2	TRBJ2-3	CASSLKRETGSDTQYF	TGTGCCAGCAGCCTTAAAAGGGAGACAGGGTCAGATACGCAGTATTTT
TRBD2	few	TRBV7-9	TRBJ2-7	CASSWGTSDNEQYF	TGTGCCAGCAGCTGGGGGACTAGTGACAACGAGCAGTACTTC
TRBD2	-	TRBV20-1	TRBJ2-3	CSARDRMTSGRTTDAQYF	TGCAGTGCTAGAGATCGTATGACTAGCGGGAGAACCACAGATGCGCAGTATTTT
-	few	TRBV6-2/TRBV6-3	TRBJ1-5	CASSPKWLQPQHF	TGTGCCAGCAGTCCCAAGTGGCTTCAGCCCCAGCATTTT
-	-	TRBV7-9	TRBJ1-2	CVSSLRPGTGGYTF	TGTGTCAGCAGCTTACGTCCAGGGACGGGTGGCTACACCTTC
-	-	TRBV9	TRBJ2-3	CASSVEAGPGTDTQYF	TGTGCCAGCAGCGTAGAGGCAGGCCCCGGCACAGATACGCAGTATTTT
-	-	TRBV7-6	TRBJ2-7	CASSLRLEGYEQYF	TGTGCCAGCAGTCTGCGACTAGAGGGGTACGAGCAGTACTTC
-	-	TRBV4-2	TRBJ2-6	CASRKSLGETSSGANVLTF	TGTGCCAGCAGGAAAAGCCTAGGCGAGACCAGCTCTGGGGCCAACGTCCTGACTTTC
TRBD2	-	TRBV6-5	TRBJ2-3	CAGSAGGPRWYF	TGTGCCGGCAGTGCGGGGGGGCCCCGGTGGTATTTT
-	few	TRBV9	TRBJ2-1	CASSVRSEDEQFF	TGTGCCAGCAGCGTCCGTAGCGAAGATGAGCAGTTCTTC
TRBD2	-	TRBV5-1	TRBJ2-1	CASSLLAGQLNEQFF	TGCGCCAGCAGCTTGCTAGCGGGGCAACTTAATGAGCAGTTCTTC
TRBD2	few	TRBV28	TRBJ2-5	CASSSLLAGVKETQYF	TGTGCCAGCAGTTCCCTACTAGCGGGGGTTAAAGAGACCCAGTACTTC
-	-	TRBV7-2	TRBJ2-3	CASTQGLSTDTQYF	TGTGCCAGCACCCAAGGGCTCAGCACAGATACGCAGTATTTT
TRBD2	-	TRBV28	TRBJ2-1	CASSLLLAGLPYNEQFF	TGTGCCAGCAGTTTACTTCTAGCGGGCCTCCCTTACAATGAGCAGTTCTTC
-	many	TRBV29-1	TRBJ1-5	CSIRSAWNQPQHF	TGCAGCATTCGTAGCGCTTGGAATCAGCCCCAGCATTTT